The present entry profiles one T cell receptor beta chain with its context. This specimen comes from a study of tumour-infiltrating T cells in Burkitt lymphoma. Study-level background: Survival, overall and progression-free, tracked with productive clonality.

The protocol was immunoSEQ multiplex PCR, while the TCRdb copy is restricted to in-frame clones and leaves out a portion. Of approximately 14,000 clones in the sample, less than 90% are singletons; the top ten hold roughly 1.4%. Germline trimming cut 4 bases from V and 7 bases from J; bases unmatched to any gene: 6. Germline V gene lookup returns CDR1 SGHRS and CDR2 YFSETQ. CDR3 length: 14 residues. The specimen sequenced was tumor tissue. The sequence was obtained from a human donor with diffuse large B-cell lymphoma. This chain joins TRBV5-1 and TRBJ1-4; 8 nucleotides match TRBD1. The CDR3 DNA reads TGCGCCAGCAGCCAGGGGGCAATGGGTGAAAAACTGTTTTTT. Translation: CASSQGAMGEKLFF. The variable domain in full, with the rest retrieved from reference TRBV5-1 and TRBJ1-4, is KAGVTQTPRYLIKTRGQQVTLSCSPISGHRSVSWYQQTPGQGLQFLFEYFSETQRNKGNFPGRFSGRQFSNSRSEMNVSTLELGDSALYLCASSQGAMGEKLFFGSGTQLSVL.